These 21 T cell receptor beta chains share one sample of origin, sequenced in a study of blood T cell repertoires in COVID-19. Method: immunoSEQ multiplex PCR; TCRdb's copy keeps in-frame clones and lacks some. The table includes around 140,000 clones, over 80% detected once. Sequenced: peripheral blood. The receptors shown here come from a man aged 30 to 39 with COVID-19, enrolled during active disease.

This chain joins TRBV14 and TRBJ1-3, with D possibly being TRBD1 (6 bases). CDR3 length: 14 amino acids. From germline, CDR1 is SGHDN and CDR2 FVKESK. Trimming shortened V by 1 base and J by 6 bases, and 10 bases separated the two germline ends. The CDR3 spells CASSQGGQENTIYF. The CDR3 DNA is TGTGCCAGCAGCCAAGGGGGGCAGGAAAACACCATATATTTT.

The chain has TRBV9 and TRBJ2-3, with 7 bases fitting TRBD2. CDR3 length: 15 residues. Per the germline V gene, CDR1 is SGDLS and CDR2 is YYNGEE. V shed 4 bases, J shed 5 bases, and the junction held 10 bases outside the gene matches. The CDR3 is CASSPSAGEGDTQYF. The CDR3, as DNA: TGTGCCAGCAGCCCATCGGCGGGGGAGGGAGATACGCAGTATTTT.

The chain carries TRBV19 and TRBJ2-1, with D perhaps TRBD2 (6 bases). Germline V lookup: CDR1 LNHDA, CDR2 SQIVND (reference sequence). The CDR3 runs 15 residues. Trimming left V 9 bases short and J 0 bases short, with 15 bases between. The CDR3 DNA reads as TGTGCCAGGCACGAGGCGGGGAACTCCTACAATGAGCAGTTCTTC. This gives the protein CARHEAGNSYNEQFF.

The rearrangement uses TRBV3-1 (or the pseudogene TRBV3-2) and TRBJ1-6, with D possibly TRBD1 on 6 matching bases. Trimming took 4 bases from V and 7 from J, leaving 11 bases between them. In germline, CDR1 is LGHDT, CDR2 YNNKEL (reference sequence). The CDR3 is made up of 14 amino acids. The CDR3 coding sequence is TGTGCCAGCAGCCTTAGGGACAAAAATTCACCCCTCCACTTT. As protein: CASSLRDKNSPLHF.

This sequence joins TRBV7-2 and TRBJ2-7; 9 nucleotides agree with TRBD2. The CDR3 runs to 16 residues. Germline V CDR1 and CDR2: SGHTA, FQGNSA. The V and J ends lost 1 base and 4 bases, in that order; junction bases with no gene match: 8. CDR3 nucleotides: TGTGCCAGCAGCTTAGGTCCGCCAGCGGGAGGATACGAGCAGTACTTC. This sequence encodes CASSLGPPAGGYEQYF.

This CDR3 is CASRQGSQETQYF. CDR3 in DNA: TGTGCCAGCAGACAGGGAAGCCAAGAGACCCAGTACTTC. This chain connects TRBV7-2 to TRBJ2-5; perhaps TRBD1 as D (6 bases). CDR1 SGHTA and CDR2 FQGNSA come from the germline V gene. CDR3 length: 13 residues. Trimming stripped 6 bases from V and 1 base from J, with 9 bases between.

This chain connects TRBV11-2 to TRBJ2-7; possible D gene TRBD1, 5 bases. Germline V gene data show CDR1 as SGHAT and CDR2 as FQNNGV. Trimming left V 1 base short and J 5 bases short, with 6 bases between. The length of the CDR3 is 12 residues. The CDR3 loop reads CASSLGRDEQYF. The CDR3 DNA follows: TGTGCCAGCAGCTTAGGCAGGGACGAGCAGTACTTC.

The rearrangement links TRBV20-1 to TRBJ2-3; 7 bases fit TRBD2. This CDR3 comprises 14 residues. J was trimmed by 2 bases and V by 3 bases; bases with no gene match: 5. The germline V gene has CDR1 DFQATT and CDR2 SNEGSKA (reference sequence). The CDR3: CSASPGLLTDTQYF. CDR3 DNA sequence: TGCAGTGCTAGTCCGGGACTACTCACAGATACGCAGTATTTT.

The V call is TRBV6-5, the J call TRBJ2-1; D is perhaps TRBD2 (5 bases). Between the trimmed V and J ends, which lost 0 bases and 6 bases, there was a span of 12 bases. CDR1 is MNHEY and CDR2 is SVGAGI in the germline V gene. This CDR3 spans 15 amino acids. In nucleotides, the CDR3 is TGTGCCAGCAGTTACTCGAGTGGGCTAGCCAATGAGCAGTTCTTC. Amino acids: CASSYSSGLANEQFF.

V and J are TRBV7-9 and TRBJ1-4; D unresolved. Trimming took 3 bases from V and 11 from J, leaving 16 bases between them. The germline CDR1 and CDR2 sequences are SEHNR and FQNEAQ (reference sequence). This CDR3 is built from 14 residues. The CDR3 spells CASSFSGVWEKLFF. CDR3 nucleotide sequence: TGTGCCAGCAGCTTCAGCGGGGTATGGGAGAAACTGTTTTTT.

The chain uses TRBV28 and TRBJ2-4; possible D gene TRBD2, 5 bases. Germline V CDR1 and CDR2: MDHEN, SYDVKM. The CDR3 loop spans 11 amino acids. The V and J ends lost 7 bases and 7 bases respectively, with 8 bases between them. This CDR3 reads CASTSGNIQYF. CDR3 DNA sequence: TGTGCCAGCACATCGGGGAACATTCAGTACTTC.

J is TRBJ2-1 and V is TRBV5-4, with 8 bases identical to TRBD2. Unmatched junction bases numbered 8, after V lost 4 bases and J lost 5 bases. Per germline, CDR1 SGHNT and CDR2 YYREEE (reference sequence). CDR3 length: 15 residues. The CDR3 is CASSRGLDIDNEQFF. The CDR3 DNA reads TGTGCCAGCAGCCGGGGACTAGATATCGACAATGAGCAGTTCTTC.

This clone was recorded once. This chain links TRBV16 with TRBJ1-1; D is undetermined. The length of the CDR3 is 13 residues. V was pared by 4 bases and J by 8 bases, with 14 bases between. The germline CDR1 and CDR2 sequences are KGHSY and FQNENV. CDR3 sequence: CASSPPPPGEAFF. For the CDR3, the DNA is TGTGCCAGCAGCCCACCTCCCCCTGGCGAAGCTTTCTTT.

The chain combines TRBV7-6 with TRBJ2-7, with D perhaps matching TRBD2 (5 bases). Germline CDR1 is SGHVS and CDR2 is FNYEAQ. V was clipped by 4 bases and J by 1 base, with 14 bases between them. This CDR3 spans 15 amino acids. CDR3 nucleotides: TGTGCCAGCAGCTCCGGACTGGGCCGATCCTACGAGCAGTACTTC. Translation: CASSSGLGRSYEQYF.

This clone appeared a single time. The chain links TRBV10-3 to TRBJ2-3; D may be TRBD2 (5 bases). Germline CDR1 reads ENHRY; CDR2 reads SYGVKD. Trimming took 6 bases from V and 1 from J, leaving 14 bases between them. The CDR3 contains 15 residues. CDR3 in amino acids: CAISVRVRGTDTQYF. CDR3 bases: TGTGCCATCAGCGTAAGGGTGAGGGGCACAGATACGCAGTATTTT.

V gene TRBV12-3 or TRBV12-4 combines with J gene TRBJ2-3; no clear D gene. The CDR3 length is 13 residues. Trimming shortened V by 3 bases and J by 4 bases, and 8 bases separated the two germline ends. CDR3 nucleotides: TGTGCCAGCAGTTTTTGGCTAGCAGATACGCAGTATTTT. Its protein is CASSFWLADTQYF.

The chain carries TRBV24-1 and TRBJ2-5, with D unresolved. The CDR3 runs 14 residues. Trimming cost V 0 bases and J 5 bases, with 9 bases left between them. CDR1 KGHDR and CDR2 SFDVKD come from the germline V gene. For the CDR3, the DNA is TGTGCCACCAGTGATTTGCCGGGTTCGGAGACCCAGTACTTC. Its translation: CATSDLPGSETQYF.

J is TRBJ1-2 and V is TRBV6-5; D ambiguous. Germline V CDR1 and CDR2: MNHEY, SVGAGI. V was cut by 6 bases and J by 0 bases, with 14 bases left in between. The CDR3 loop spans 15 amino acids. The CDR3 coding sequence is TGTGCCAGCAGCCTGGCCGCGGATGCTAACTATGGCTACACCTTC. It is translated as CASSLAADANYGYTF.

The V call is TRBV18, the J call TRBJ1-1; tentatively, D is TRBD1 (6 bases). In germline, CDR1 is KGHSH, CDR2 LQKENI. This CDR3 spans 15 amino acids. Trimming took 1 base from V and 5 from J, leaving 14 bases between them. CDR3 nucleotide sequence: TGTGCCAGCTCACCACAGCGGGGGGCGGGTACTGAAGCTTTCTTT. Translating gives CASSPQRGAGTEAFF.

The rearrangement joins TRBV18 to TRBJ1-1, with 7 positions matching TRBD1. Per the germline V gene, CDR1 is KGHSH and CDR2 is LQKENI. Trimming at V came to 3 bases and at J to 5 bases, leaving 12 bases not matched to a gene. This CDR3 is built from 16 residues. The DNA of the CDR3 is TGTGCCAGCTCACCGAGACAGGGCGAGTTTGGTACTGAAGCTTTCTTT. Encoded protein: CASSPRQGEFGTEAFF.

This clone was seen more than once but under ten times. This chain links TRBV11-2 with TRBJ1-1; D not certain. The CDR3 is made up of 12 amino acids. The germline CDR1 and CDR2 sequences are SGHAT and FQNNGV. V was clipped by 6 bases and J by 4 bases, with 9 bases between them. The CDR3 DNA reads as TGTGCCAGCAGTCATGAGGCCACTGAAGCTTTCTTT. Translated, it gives CASSHEATEAFF.